What follows are 7 T cell receptor beta chains derived from one specimen sequenced in a study of identical twins. TCRdb redid the calling of the 5' RACE reads with MiXCR, one entry per CDR3 protein. The sample contains around 230,000 distinct CDR3 sequences, approximately 9% of which appear only once. Sequences were obtained from memory (CD45RO+) T cells sorted from blood. Receptor source: a woman aged 18-29 years in good health.

This rearrangement joins TRBV11-3 to TRBJ2-1; no reliable D call. CDR1 is SGHNT and CDR2 is YENEEA in the germline V gene. This CDR3 is 16 amino acids long. V lost 4 bases and J 5 bases, leaving 18 bases between the germline ends. CDR3 sequence: CASSSSTRTSDNEQFF. In DNA form, the CDR3 reads TGTGCCAGCAGCTCTTCGACCCGGACCAGTGACAATGAGCAGTTCTTC. The variable domain in full, completed from reference TRBV11-3 and TRBJ2-1, reads EAGVVQSPRYKIIEKKQPVAFWCNPISGHNTLYWYLQNLGQGPELLIRYENEEAVDDSQLPKDRFSAERLKGVDSTLKIQPAELGDSAVYLCASSSSTRTSDNEQFFGPGTRLTVL.

This clonotype was seen a few times. V and J are TRBV20-1 and TRBJ2-7; 9 bases align to TRBD1. The CDR3 contains 15 residues. After removal of 0 bases from V and 7 bases from J, the junction contained 10 bases not matched to a gene. The V gene's germline CDR1 is DFQATT and CDR2 SNEGSKA (reference sequence). CDR3 in DNA: TGCAGTGCTAGAGATTCCGGGACAGGGTCATGGGAGCAGTACTTC. Amino acid sequence: CSARDSGTGSWEQYF.

The J gene is TRBJ1-2, the V gene TRBV20-1; D gene ambiguous. There are 11 residues in the CDR3. The V gene lost 5 bases and the J gene lost 4 bases, with 8 bases spanning the gap. The germline V gene encodes CDR1 DFQATT and CDR2 SNEGSKA (reference sequence). DNA of the CDR3: TGCAGTGCTCACCTAAGCTATGGCTACACCTTC. Translating gives CSAHLSYGYTF.

This clonotype was found many times. This chain joins TRBV20-1 and TRBJ2-5; 7 nucleotides match TRBD1. CDR1 and CDR2 from the germline V gene are DFQATT and SNEGSKA (reference sequence). This CDR3 region has 13 residues. Trimming removed 5 bases from V and 1 base from J; junction bases left unmatched: 4. The CDR3 sequence: CSALRTGQETQYF. The CDR3 DNA reads as TGCAGTGCTCTTCGGACAGGCCAAGAGACCCAGTACTTC.

This clonotype was seen a few times. The rearrangement joins TRBV9 to TRBJ2-1; D not certain. V was clipped by 0 bases and J by 8 bases, with 6 bases between them. The CDR3 runs to 12 residues. From germline, CDR1 is SGDLS and CDR2 YYNGEE. The CDR3 loop is CASSVDRHEQFF. DNA of the CDR3: TGTGCCAGCAGCGTAGATCGGCATGAGCAGTTCTTC.

DNA of the CDR3: TGTGCCATCAGTGAGCCCAGTAGGACAGGGAAAGAGACCCAGTACTTC. It encodes CAISEPSRTGKETQYF. The chain has TRBV10-3 and TRBJ2-5; 8 positions agree with TRBD1. This CDR3 is built from 16 residues. Germline-derived CDR1 and CDR2 are ENHRY and SYGVKD. J was trimmed by 3 bases and V by 2 bases; bases with no gene match: 8.

The chain combines TRBV7-9 with TRBJ2-4; 9 bases map to TRBD1. The CDR3 extends over 17 amino acids. V gave up 5 bases and J gave up 1 base; unmatched junction bases: 9. Germline V gene sequence: CDR1 SEHNR, CDR2 FQNEAQ (reference sequence). The CDR3 coding sequence is TGTGCCAGCAGCCCGAGGGGGACAGGGCTTGCCAAAAACATTCAGTACTTC. As protein: CASSPRGTGLAKNIQYF.